Listed here are 30 T cell receptor beta chains from one sample, sequenced in a study of identical twins. TCRdb ran MiXCR on the 5' RACE reads and lists one entry per CDR3 protein. The sample yields hundreds of thousands of distinct CDR3 sequences, 18% seen once. The same sample was also studied in work on T cells expressing NK-cell markers.

Sequenced material: PBMCs. All receptors come from a woman aged 18-29 years in good health.

This clonotype appeared a few times. This chain links TRBV12-3 or TRBV12-4 with TRBJ1-6; TRBD1 agrees at 7 bases. This CDR3 has 15 residues. After removal of 6 bases from V and 8 bases from J, the junction contained 10 bases not matched to a gene. As DNA, the CDR3 is TGTGCCAGCAGCCGAGACAGGGTTGCGGATTCACCCCTCCACTTT. It codes for CASSRDRVADSPLHF.

Concerning this clonotype: This could be a read error, since a much larger clone is one nucleotide away. The rearrangement links TRBV7-2 to TRBJ2-6; no reliable D call. CDR3 size: 15 residues. Per the germline V gene, CDR1 is SGHTA and CDR2 is FQGNSA. V was pared by 5 bases and J by 0 bases, with 8 bases between. Here the CDR3 DNA reads TGTGCCAGCAGCCCCCGTCTCTCTGGGGCCAACGTCCTGACTTTC. It translates to CASSPRLSGANVLTF.

This clonotype was counted a few times. The chain employs TRBV6-2 or TRBV6-3 and TRBJ2-7, with TRBD2 matching over 8 bases. The germline V gene encodes CDR1 MNHEY and CDR2 SVGEGT. V lost 2 bases to trimming and J lost 2 bases; unmatched junction nucleotides: 2. CDR3 length: 14 amino acids. The CDR3 is CASSYRREAYEQYF. The CDR3 DNA reads TGTGCCAGCAGTTACAGGCGGGAGGCCTACGAGCAGTACTTC.

In this sample, this clonotype turned up a few times. The chain recombines TRBV20-1 with TRBJ2-1; 8 bases align to TRBD2. Looked up from germline, CDR1 is DFQATT and CDR2 is SNEGSKA (reference sequence). The CDR3 has 14 amino acids. The J segment lost 5 bases and the V segment lost 7 bases, leaving 10 bases of the junction unmatched. This CDR3 reads CSEIGTRGDNEQFF. CDR3 DNA: TGCAGTGAGATCGGGACTAGAGGGGACAATGAGCAGTTCTTC.

This clonotype was seen more than once but under ten times. The chain couples TRBV4-3 to TRBJ1-1; D unresolved. Looked up from germline, CDR1 is LGHNA and CDR2 is YSLEER. The CDR3 extends over 14 amino acids. V was cut by 0 bases and J by 6 bases, with 11 bases left in between. CDR3 nucleotide sequence: TGCGCCAGCAGCCAAGATACGGCAAGACCTGAAGCTTTCTTT. Protein sequence: CASSQDTARPEAFF.

V usage is TRBV5-6 and J usage is TRBJ1-1, with 10 bases that match TRBD1. The CDR3 runs 16 residues. V gave up 6 bases and J gave up 1 base; unmatched junction bases: 9. The germline gives CDR1 SGHDT, CDR2 YYEEEE. The CDR3 nucleotides are TGTGCCAGCACCAACCGGGACAGGGGACGGAACACTGAAGCTTTCTTT. Encoded protein: CASTNRDRGRNTEAFF.

This clonotype was seen more than once but under ten times. The gene calls are TRBV7-2 and TRBJ2-7; TRBD1 agrees at 10 bases. There are 15 residues in the CDR3. The germline gives CDR1 SGHTA, CDR2 FQGNSA. The V and J ends lost 2 bases and 2 bases, in that order; junction bases with no gene match: 3. The CDR3: CASSLRTGGPYEQYF. The CDR3 nucleotides are TGTGCCAGCAGCTTACGGACAGGGGGTCCCTACGAGCAGTACTTC.

The V gene is TRBV5-5, the J gene TRBJ1-5; weak D call: TRBD1 (5 bases). The germline gives CDR1 SGHKS, CDR2 YYEKEE (reference sequence). Trimming removed 2 bases from V and 5 bases from J, with 11 bases in between. The CDR3 is 14 residues long. CDR3 nucleotides: TGTGCCAGCAGCTTTACAGGCCCCGATCAGCCCCAGCATTTT. This translates into CASSFTGPDQPQHF. Supplemented by reference TRBV5-5 and TRBJ1-5, the full variable domain reads DAGVTQSPTHLIKTRGQQVTLRCSPISGHKSVSWYQQVLGQGPQFIFQYYEKEERGRGNFPDRFSARQFPNYSSELNVNALLLGDSALYLCASSFTGPDQPQHFGDGTRLSIL.

This clonotype was seen only a few times. The chain employs TRBV12-3 or TRBV12-4 and TRBJ1-6; D is unresolved. CDR3 size: 14 residues. V was clipped by 7 bases and J by 9 bases, with 16 bases between them. In DNA form, the CDR3 reads TGTGCCAGCACCCAGGAGATTACGGGTTCACCCCTCCACTTT. It codes for CASTQEITGSPLHF.

This clonotype was seen at least ten times. The chain recombines TRBV7-2 with TRBJ1-1; 9 positions match TRBD1. In germline, CDR1 is SGHTA, CDR2 FQGNSA. The V gene end was trimmed by 5 bases and the J gene end by 8 bases; junction bases not matched to a gene: 9. The CDR3 runs 14 residues. The CDR3 loop is CASSPRGQGVEAFF. Here the CDR3 DNA reads TGTGCCAGCAGCCCAAGGGGACAGGGCGTAGAAGCTTTCTTT. Together with reference TRBV7-2 and TRBJ1-1, the CDR3 gives the full variable domain: GAGVSQSPSNKVTEKGKDVELRCDPISGHTALYWYRQSLGQGLEFLIYFQGNSAPDKSGLPSDRFSAERTGGSVSTLTIQRTQQEDSAVYLCASSPRGQGVEAFFGQGTRLTVV.

This clonotype appeared a few times. This chain uses TRBV29-1 with TRBJ2-7; a possible D gene is TRBD2 (5 bases). V dropped 7 bases and J dropped 1 base, with 11 bases sitting between them. The germline V gene has CDR1 SQVTM and CDR2 ANQGSEA. This CDR3 has 12 residues. The DNA for the CDR3 is TGCAGCGGATTAAGCGGTTCCTACGAGCAGTACTTC. The encoded protein is CSGLSGSYEQYF.

This clonotype was seen more than once but under ten times. The genes are TRBV7-9 and TRBJ2-1; D gene uncertain. Trimming removed 1 base from V and 7 bases from J, with 11 bases in between. CDR3 length equals 14 residues. From germline, CDR1 is SEHNR and CDR2 FQNEAQ (reference sequence). The DNA of the CDR3 is TGTGCCAGCAGCTTAGGTCGAATTGGTAATGAGCAGTTCTTC. It yields the protein CASSLGRIGNEQFF. The full variable domain, completed using reference TRBV7-9 and TRBJ2-1, is DTGVSQNPRHKITKRGQNVTFRCDPISEHNRLYWYRQTLGQGPEFLTYFQNEAQLEKSRLLSDRFSAERPKGSFSTLEIQRTEQGDSAMYLCASSLGRIGNEQFFGPGTRLTVL.

This chain connects TRBV2 to TRBJ2-5; no firm D call. The V gene's germline CDR1 is SNHLY and CDR2 FYNNEI. This CDR3 spans 13 amino acids. V was cut by 4 bases and J by 2 bases, with 8 bases left in between. The CDR3: CASSAGEQETQYF. In nucleotides, the CDR3 is TGTGCCAGCAGTGCTGGCGAGCAAGAGACCCAGTACTTC.

This clonotype has a handful of counts. The rearrangement uses TRBV5-4 and TRBJ1-1; unclear D gene. The CDR3 has 15 residues. Trimming took 1 base from V and 1 from J, leaving 11 bases between them. The V gene's germline CDR1 is SGHNT and CDR2 YYREEE (reference sequence). The CDR3 loop reads CASSLNPQTNTEAFF. As DNA, the CDR3 is TGTGCCAGCAGCTTGAACCCACAGACGAACACTGAAGCTTTCTTT.

This clonotype was counted between two and nine times. V usage is TRBV7-9 and J usage is TRBJ2-1; D may be TRBD2 (6 bases). V was cut by 4 bases and J by 2 bases, with 12 bases left in between. The CDR3 has 15 amino acids. The germline gives CDR1 SEHNR, CDR2 FQNEAQ (reference sequence). CDR3 region: CASSSRLEAYNEQFF. The CDR3, as DNA: TGTGCCAGCAGCTCGCGACTAGAAGCCTACAATGAGCAGTTCTTC.

The V gene is TRBV12-3 or TRBV12-4, the J gene TRBJ1-1; D gene unclear. V lost 3 bases and J lost 5, with 10 bases in between. The CDR3 is 13 amino acids. In DNA form, the CDR3 reads TGTGCCAGCAGTTTGGTTGGGCGAACTGAAGCTTTCTTT. This translates into CASSLVGRTEAFF.

As to this clonotype: Sequence at one end of the junction differs from germline and may be a read error. The V gene is TRBV12-3 or TRBV12-4, the J gene TRBJ2-2, with 11 bases identical to TRBD1. There are 17 residues in the CDR3. The DNA of the CDR3 is TGTGCCTGCAGTTTAGGCCCCGGGACAGGGGGATCCGGGGAGCTGTTTTTT. Translating it yields CACSLGPGTGGSGELFF.

This chain uses TRBV27 with TRBJ1-1, with D perhaps matching TRBD1 (6 bases). V lost 9 bases to trimming and J lost 8 bases, with 10 bases between them. Germline CDR1 is MNHEY and CDR2 is SMNVEV (reference sequence). The CDR3 totals 10 residues. The chain's CDR3 is CASGQPEAFF. The CDR3 region has the DNA TGTGCCAGTGGACAGCCCGAAGCTTTCTTT.

The gene calls are TRBV2 and TRBJ2-3; D may be TRBD1 or TRBD2 (5 bases each). V was trimmed by 6 bases and J by 4 bases, leaving 14 bases between them. Germline CDR1 reads SNHLY; CDR2 reads FYNNEI. This CDR3 spans 14 amino acids. In DNA form, the CDR3 reads TGTGCCAGCAGCGACGCATTGGGGGCAGATACGCAGTATTTT. Protein product: CASSDALGADTQYF.

The gene calls are TRBV12-3 or TRBV12-4 and TRBJ1-6; D is perhaps TRBD1 (5 bases). The CDR3 is 17 residues long. With 3 bases removed from V and 13 bases from J, the gap between germline ends came to 25 bases. The CDR3 region is CASSFGGPQGPRIPLHF. CDR3 nucleotide sequence: TGTGCCAGCAGTTTTGGCGGACCCCAGGGTCCAAGGATTCCCCTCCACTTT.

This clonotype was picked up a small number of times. This chain joins TRBV6-5 and TRBJ2-1; 7 nucleotides agree with TRBD2. The CDR3 contains 17 residues. In germline, CDR1 is MNHEY, CDR2 SVGAGI. V was pared by 4 bases and J by 10 bases, with 19 bases of the junction left unmatched. The CDR3: CASSFILADSPVGEQFF. The CDR3 bases are TGTGCCAGCAGTTTCATCCTAGCGGACTCCCCCGTGGGGGAGCAGTTCTTC.

This clonotype was detected many times. The chain combines TRBV9 with TRBJ1-6; D is undetermined. The CDR3 sequence is 13 residues long. Germline V gene sequence: CDR1 SGDLS, CDR2 YYNGEE. Trimming took 0 bases from V and 10 from J, leaving 8 bases between them. The chain's CDR3 is CASSVDSRSPLHF. The CDR3 DNA sequence: TGTGCCAGCAGCGTAGACAGTCGCTCACCCCTCCACTTT. The full variable domain, its missing parts supplied by reference TRBV9 and TRBJ1-6, is DSGVTQTPKHLITATGQRVTLRCSPRSGDLSVYWYQQSLDQGLQFLIQYYNGEERAKGNILERFSAQQFPDLHSELNLSSLELGDSALYFCASSVDSRSPLHFGNGTRLTVT.

This clonotype was found a few times. The chain employs TRBV15 and TRBJ1-5; 11 nucleotides match TRBD1. CDR3 length: 16 amino acids. The ends lost 5 bases at V and 7 bases at J; junction bases unmatched: 10. Germline CDR1 LNHNV, CDR2 YYDKDF (reference sequence). CDR3 DNA: TGTGCCACCAGCGCACCTGGACAGGGGGCCGGACAGCCCCAGCATTTT. Its translation: CATSAPGQGAGQPQHF.

This clonotype turned up a few times. This rearrangement joins TRBV12-3 or TRBV12-4 to TRBJ1-5, with unresolved D. This CDR3 contains 13 residues. The V gene lost 6 bases and the J gene lost 7 bases, with 13 bases spanning the gap. In DNA form, the CDR3 reads TGTGCCAGCAGCCATAGGGAGGTCCAGCCCCAGCATTTT. As protein: CASSHREVQPQHF.

As DNA, the CDR3 is TGTGCCAGCGCCCTAGCGGGAGCGGACAATGAGCAGTTCTTC. It encodes CASALAGADNEQFF. The chain couples TRBV18 to TRBJ2-1; 10 bases map to TRBD2. J was trimmed by 5 bases and V by 8 bases; bases with no gene match: 6. This CDR3 region has 14 residues. Germline CDR1 reads KGHSH; CDR2 reads LQKENI.

The chain couples TRBV7-2 to TRBJ1-1; perhaps TRBD1 as D (5 bases). Trimming removed 2 bases at V and 8 bases at J, with 9 bases between. CDR1 is SGHTA, CDR2 FQGNSA, per germline. This CDR3 contains 12 residues. As DNA, the CDR3 is TGTGCCAGCAGCTTACAGGGCGAGGAAGCTTTCTTT. Protein sequence: CASSLQGEEAFF. The entire variable domain, with the rest obtained from reference TRBV7-2 and TRBJ1-1, is as follows: GAGVSQSPSNKVTEKGKDVELRCDPISGHTALYWYRQSLGQGLEFLIYFQGNSAPDKSGLPSDRFSAERTGGSVSTLTIQRTQQEDSAVYLCASSLQGEEAFFGQGTRLTVV.

The chain is built from TRBV7-2 and TRBJ2-7; no definite D call. The CDR3 has 14 residues. Trimming stripped 6 bases from V and 0 bases from J, with 12 bases between. The germline gives CDR1 SGHTA, CDR2 FQGNSA. CDR3 in amino acids: CASREGPYSYEQYF. The CDR3 bases are TGTGCCAGCAGGGAAGGCCCCTACTCCTACGAGCAGTACTTC.

This clonotype was seen a handful of times. The CDR3, as DNA: TGCAGCGTCCCGGGACAGCTCCAAATGAACACTGAAGCTTTCTTT. It specifies CSVPGQLQMNTEAFF. V and J are TRBV29-1 and TRBJ1-1; 7 bases map to TRBD1. Unmatched junction bases numbered 10, after V lost 6 bases and J lost 0 bases. Germline CDR1 reads SQVTM; CDR2 reads ANQGSEA. The CDR3 loop spans 15 amino acids.

The table lists this clonotype with a few counts. This chain connects TRBV20-1 to TRBJ1-2; D unresolved. Germline V gene lookup returns CDR1 DFQATT and CDR2 SNEGSKA (reference sequence). The V and J ends lost 1 base and 4 bases respectively, with 10 bases between them. This CDR3 is built from 13 residues. DNA of the CDR3: TGCAGTGCTAGAGTCGGTCAGATCTATGGCTACACCTTC. Encoded protein: CSARVGQIYGYTF.

This clonotype was observed a handful of times. The chain is built from TRBV10-2 and TRBJ2-5; D remains ambiguous. Germline lookup yields CDR1 WSHSY and CDR2 SAAADI. The V end lost 2 bases, the J end lost 0 bases, and 4 bases lay between the germline ends. CDR3 length equals 13 residues. The CDR3 spells CASSERYQETQYF. DNA of the CDR3: TGCGCCAGCAGTGAGCGGTACCAAGAGACCCAGTACTTC.